This TCR beta chain was identified during a study of shared clonotypes between healthy human individuals. Generated by immunoSEQ multiplex PCR, the TCRdb table keeps only in-frame clones and is missing some. The sample records some 2.1 million clones, about 95% being singletons. The junction had 14 bases not matched to a gene; V was cut back by 6 bases and J by 0 bases. Germline CDR1 is MDHEN and CDR2 is SYDVKM. This CDR3 has 19 residues. CD8 cells regarded as naive lacked CD45RO, were positively chosen for CCR7, and omitted terminally differentiated effector memory CD45RA+ cells. Sequenced sample: naive CD8+ T cells sorted from blood. The chain has TRBV28 and TRBJ2-2; 9 bases fit TRBD1. This TCR derives from a man younger than 30 in good health. CDR3 sequence: CASSPPGQGTPTNTGELFF. Here the CDR3 DNA reads TGTGCCAGCAGCCCTCCGGGACAGGGAACACCCACGAACACCGGGGAGCTGTTTTTT.